One sample yielded the 29 T cell receptor beta chains listed below, sequenced in a study of Graves' ophthalmopathy and Graves' hyperthyroidism. Using RNA transcripts, the TCR beta CDR3 regions were amplified. The first round was an RT-PCR with HTBI primers, and the second round was a multiplex PCR. TCRdb itself ran the multiplex PCR reads through MiXCR, one entry per CDR3 protein. The sample includes around 40,000 distinct CDR3 sequences, approximately 52% of them seen just once. Sequenced sample: peripheral blood. All receptors come from an adult man with Graves' ophthalmopathy.

The chain joins TRBV20-1 to TRBJ2-3; TRBD2 matches at 10 bases. With 5 bases clipped from V and 2 bases from J, the junction kept 4 bases outside the gene matches. Germline CDR1 and CDR2: DFQATT and SNEGSKA (reference sequence). The CDR3 is 14 amino acids. CDR3 amino acids: CSASSGGLTDTQYF. The CDR3 coding sequence is TGCAGTGCTTCTAGCGGGGGCCTCACAGATACGCAGTATTTT.

This clonotype appeared a single time. J is TRBJ2-2 and V is TRBV7-9, with 11 bases aligning to TRBD2. The CDR3 sequence is 18 residues long. The junction had 7 bases not matched to a gene; V was cut back by 4 bases and J by 0 bases. Germline loops: CDR1 SEHNR, CDR2 FQNEAQ (reference sequence). As DNA, the CDR3 is TGTGCCAGCAGCTCTACTAGCGGGGGCTCCGCGAACACCGGGGAGCTGTTTTTT. This gives the protein CASSSTSGGSANTGELFF. The variable domain in full, completed from reference TRBV7-9 and TRBJ2-2, reads DTGVSQNPRHKITKRGQNVTFRCDPISEHNRLYWYRQTLGQGPEFLTYFQNEAQLEKSRLLSDRFSAERPKGSFSTLEIQRTEQGDSAMYLCASSSTSGGSANTGELFFGEGSRLTVL.

This clonotype was observed at least ten times. CDR3 sequence: CASSIGGSGTEAFF. The CDR3 region has the DNA TGTGCCAGTAGCATTGGGGGCTCGGGCACTGAAGCTTTCTTT. The chain joins TRBV19 to TRBJ1-1; possible D gene TRBD1, 6 bases. The germline V and J ends were trimmed by 6 bases and 4 bases, with 15 bases remaining between them. Per the germline V gene, CDR1 is LNHDA and CDR2 is SQIVND (reference sequence). This CDR3 contains 14 residues. The full variable domain, completed using reference TRBV19 and TRBJ1-1, is DGGITQSPKYLFRKEGQNVTLSCEQNLNHDAMYWYRQDPGQGLRLIYYSQIVNDFQKGDIAEGYSVSREKKESFPLTVTSAQKNPTAFYLCASSIGGSGTEAFFGQGTRLTVV.

CDR3 nucleotide sequence: TGTGCCAGCAGCTCGGGACCGAACACAGATACGCAGTATTTT. Translation: CASSSGPNTDTQYF. The rearrangement joins TRBV7-9 to TRBJ2-3, with D perhaps given as TRBD1 or TRBD2 (5 bases each). CDR1 and CDR2 from the germline V gene are SEHNR and FQNEAQ (reference sequence). The CDR3 spans 14 residues. Trimming pared 4 bases from V and 2 bases from J, leaving 10 bases between.

V and J are TRBV6-5 and TRBJ2-7; weak D call: TRBD1 (6 bases). Germline V gives CDR1 MNHEY, CDR2 SVGAGI. V lost 6 bases to trimming and J lost 7 bases, with 25 bases between them. The CDR3 has 16 residues. CDR3 sequence (DNA): TGTGCCAGCAGCTTCTCTCAGCGTGCAGGGGCGAGTGAGCAGTACTTC. Translation: CASSFSQRAGASEQYF.

This clonotype came up once. The gene calls are TRBV9 and TRBJ1-1; D not certain. V lost 0 bases, J lost 8 bases, and 14 bases lay in between. The CDR3 is made up of 14 amino acids. Per the germline V gene, CDR1 is SGDLS and CDR2 is YYNGEE. Here the CDR3 DNA reads TGTGCCAGCAGCGTAGAGCCCGAGAAGTACGAAGCTTTCTTT. Protein: CASSVEPEKYEAFF.

About this clonotype itself: Its ends do not fully match the called genes, so a read error is possible. The chain employs TRBV4-1 and TRBJ1-1; no firm D call. CDR3 length: 13 residues. Germline V lookup: CDR1 MGHRA, CDR2 YSYEKL. This chain's CDR3 is CVSSLPWGTEAFF. CDR3 sequence (DNA): TGCGTCAGCAGCCTTCCCTGGGGCACTGAAGCTTTCTTT.

This chain joins TRBV7-9 and TRBJ2-7; the D call may be TRBD1 or TRBD2 (6 bases each). In germline, CDR1 is SEHNR, CDR2 FQNEAQ (reference sequence). V was cut by 5 bases and J by 2 bases, with 16 bases left in between. The CDR3 is made up of 15 amino acids. The CDR3 here is CASSTGGLMAYEQYF. The CDR3 bases are TGTGCCAGCAGCACTGGGGGGCTCATGGCCTACGAGCAGTACTTC. The full variable domain, in which reference TRBV7-9 and TRBJ2-7 provide the parts outside the CDR3, is DTGVSQNPRHKITKRGQNVTFRCDPISEHNRLYWYRQTLGQGPEFLTYFQNEAQLEKSRLLSDRFSAERPKGSFSTLEIQRTEQGDSAMYLCASSTGGLMAYEQYFGPGTRLTVT.

There are many counts of this clonotype. The chain has TRBV6-2 or TRBV6-3 and TRBJ2-5; 8 bases fit TRBD1. The CDR3 contains 15 residues. Germline CDR1 reads MNHEY; CDR2 reads SVGEGT. The junction had 7 bases not matched to a gene; V was cut back by 3 bases and J by 4 bases. In nucleotides, the CDR3 is TGTGCCAGCAGTTATGACAGGGGAGGTCGAGAGACCCAGTACTTC. Translating gives CASSYDRGGRETQYF.

This sequence joins TRBV6-1 and TRBJ2-1, with D perhaps matching TRBD2 (6 bases). V lost 4 bases to trimming and J lost 4 bases, with 17 bases between them. CDR3 size: 16 residues. Germline V gives CDR1 MNHNS, CDR2 SASEGT. The CDR3 loop reads CASSADGTGVYNEQFF. CDR3 DNA sequence: TGTGCCAGCAGTGCCGACGGGACGGGAGTATACAATGAGCAGTTCTTC.

This clonotype has at least ten counts. J is TRBJ2-7 and V is TRBV12-5, with 7 bases matching TRBD2. CDR1 is LGHNT, CDR2 FRNRAP, per germline. Trimming took 7 bases from V and 4 from J; bases not matched to a gene: 13. There are 15 residues in the CDR3. This CDR3 is CASASRVAGVYEQYV. The CDR3 region has the DNA TGTGCTAGTGCTTCCCGCGTGGCGGGGGTATACGAGCAGTACGTC.

The V and J genes are TRBV28 and TRBJ2-7, with D hard to call. The CDR3 covers 13 residues. V shed 2 bases and J shed 0 bases, with 5 bases lying between them. Germline lookup yields CDR1 MDHEN and CDR2 SYDVKM. DNA of the CDR3: TGTGCCAGCAGTTTAAGGGACTCCTACGAGCAGTACTTC. Amino acids: CASSLRDSYEQYF.

The rearrangement joins TRBV7-8 to TRBJ2-1, with TRBD2 as a possible D gene (7 bases). CDR1 and CDR2 from the germline V gene are SGHVS and FQNEAQ. V lost 4 bases to trimming and J lost 6 bases, with 16 bases between them. The CDR3 is 15 amino acids. CDR3 protein: CASSSGGLPCNEQFF. CDR3 nucleotides: TGTGCCAGCAGCTCCGGGGGGCTGCCCTGCAATGAGCAGTTCTTC.

V and J are TRBV5-1 and TRBJ2-7, with D perhaps matching TRBD2 (7 bases). In germline, CDR1 is SGHRS, CDR2 YFSETQ. The CDR3 consists of 13 residues. The V end lost 5 bases, the J end lost 7 bases, and 16 bases lay between the germline ends. CDR3 bases: TGCGCCAGCAGTCAAGGGGGGGGATATGAGCAGTACTTC. Translated, it gives CASSQGGGYEQYF.

This clonotype occurred many times. V usage is TRBV19 and J usage is TRBJ1-4; TRBD1 is a possible D gene (5 bases). The V and J ends lost 3 bases and 3 bases respectively, with 11 bases between them. Per germline, CDR1 LNHDA and CDR2 SQIVND (reference sequence). The CDR3 has 15 residues. CDR3 sequence: CASSMPGGANEKLFF. The CDR3 DNA follows: TGTGCCAGTAGTATGCCCGGAGGGGCTAATGAAAAACTGTTTTTT.

V and J are TRBV20-1 and TRBJ2-7; no clear D. From germline, CDR1 is DFQATT and CDR2 SNEGSKA (reference sequence). The V and J ends lost 4 bases and 6 bases respectively, with 19 bases between them. This CDR3 comprises 14 residues. DNA of the CDR3: TGCAGTGCTATCGGGTCCCAAACCTTCGGCGAGCAGTACTTC. Protein product: CSAIGSQTFGEQYF.

This clonotype was observed a few times. V and J are TRBV3-1 and TRBJ2-3; TRBD2 matches at 10 bases. V gave up 2 bases and J gave up 1 base; unmatched junction bases: 9. This CDR3 has 18 residues. Germline V lookup: CDR1 LGHDT, CDR2 YNNKEL (reference sequence). The CDR3 here is CASSQFPSGGVGTDTQYF. In DNA form, the CDR3 reads TGTGCCAGCAGCCAATTTCCTAGCGGGGGAGTAGGCACAGATACGCAGTATTTT.

This clonotype occurred many times. V gene TRBV11-2 combines with J gene TRBJ1-4, with a possible D match to TRBD1 (5 bases). Germline loops: CDR1 SGHAT, CDR2 FQNNGV. This CDR3 is built from 15 residues. V lost 5 bases and J 3 bases, leaving 13 bases between the germline ends. The CDR3 is CASSQMGGANEKLFF. CDR3 nucleotide sequence: TGTGCCAGCAGCCAGATGGGGGGGGCTAATGAAAAACTGTTTTTT.

At least ten counts were recorded for this clonotype. This rearrangement joins TRBV19 to TRBJ1-1, with D perhaps TRBD1 (5 bases). The germline gives CDR1 LNHDA, CDR2 SQIVND (reference sequence). V was clipped by 5 bases and J by 1 base, with 11 bases between them. This CDR3 has 14 amino acids. CDR3 in DNA: TGTGCCAGTAGTGTCCGGGGGAAGAACACTGAAGCTTTCTTT. Translating gives CASSVRGKNTEAFF.

There are many counts of this clonotype. This chain links TRBV5-6 with TRBJ2-7; D possibly corresponds to TRBD1 (5 bases). V shed 4 bases and J shed 4 bases, with 9 bases lying between them. The germline V gene has CDR1 SGHDT and CDR2 YYEEEE. This CDR3 comprises 12 residues. The CDR3 nucleotides are TGTGCCAGCAGCAAACAGGCTTACGAGCAGTACTTC. Its translation is CASSKQAYEQYF.

This clonotype has a count of ten or more. The V call is TRBV6-4, the J call TRBJ2-5; D gene unclear. Trimming removed 0 bases from V and 4 bases from J, with 18 bases in between. Germline V gives CDR1 MRHNA, CDR2 SNTAGT. CDR3 length: 17 amino acids. The CDR3, as DNA: TGTGCCAGCAGTGACTCGAAATGGCACCGAAGTCCAGAGACCCAGTACTTC. Amino acids: CASSDSKWHRSPETQYF.

With regard to this clonotype: Being one base from a much bigger clone, this may be a read error. This rearrangement joins TRBV6-5 to TRBJ2-1; 12 nucleotides line up with TRBD2. This CDR3 spans 18 amino acids. CDR1 is MNHEY and CDR2 is SVGAGI in the germline V gene. V gave up 2 bases and J gave up 9 bases; unmatched junction bases: 14. The CDR3: CASSYGGPLAGGVVEQFF. In DNA, the CDR3 is TGTGCCAGCAGTTACGGGGGACCACTAGCGGGAGGTGTGGTTGAGCAGTTCTTC.

The J gene is TRBJ2-1, the V gene TRBV7-8; D is perhaps TRBD2 (5 bases). Trimming pared 6 bases from V and 2 bases from J, leaving 8 bases between. Germline V gene lookup returns CDR1 SGHVS and CDR2 FQNEAQ. The CDR3 contains 13 residues. CDR3 in amino acids: CASRGSAYNEQFF. The CDR3 DNA reads as TGTGCCAGCAGAGGTAGCGCCTACAATGAGCAGTTCTTC.

The gene calls are TRBV2 and TRBJ1-2, with 7 bases aligning to TRBD1. Germline V gene sequence: CDR1 SNHLY, CDR2 FYNNEI. CDR3 length: 14 residues. The J segment lost 10 bases and the V segment lost 3 bases, leaving 11 bases of the junction unmatched. The CDR3 region has the DNA TGTGCCAGCAGTGAGAAGGACAGGTCGGCTGACTACACCTTC. This encodes CASSEKDRSADYTF. Full variable domain (rest looked up from reference TRBV2 and TRBJ1-2): EPEVTQTPSHQVTQMGQEVILRCVPISNHLYFYWYRQILGQKVEFLVSFYNNEISEKSEIFDDQFSVERPDGSNFTLKIRSTKLEDSAMYFCASSEKDRSADYTFGSGTRLTVV.

V is TRBV7-3 and J is TRBJ1-1, with a possible D match to TRBD1 (6 bases). The V end was cut by 5 bases, the J end by 9 bases, with 13 bases between. Germline V gives CDR1 SGHTA, CDR2 FQGTGA. This CDR3 region has 12 residues. CDR3: CASSPGQTQAFF. CDR3 coding DNA: TGTGCCAGCAGCCCCGGACAGACCCAAGCTTTCTTT.

About this clonotype itself: One junction end does not reproduce the germline sequence, and a read error may be involved. The chain is built from TRBV20-1 and TRBJ1-5, with TRBD1 matching 7 bases. CDR3 length: 16 residues. Germline lookup yields CDR1 DFQATT and CDR2 SNEGSKA (reference sequence). The CDR3 bases are TGCATTGCCCCCCGTTGGGGACAGAGTAGCAATCAGGCCCAGCAATTT. This translates into CIAPRWGQSSNQAQQF.

The genes are TRBV20-1 and TRBJ2-1, with D possibly TRBD1 on 5 matching bases. Trimming shortened V by 4 bases and J by 0 bases, and 10 bases separated the two germline ends. CDR1 DFQATT and CDR2 SNEGSKA come from the germline V gene (reference sequence). CDR3 size: 14 residues. The CDR3 DNA reads TGCAGTGCTAAGGGGTGGCCCTCCTACAATGAGCAGTTCTTC. This gives the protein CSAKGWPSYNEQFF.

The V gene is TRBV6-1, the J gene TRBJ1-5; the D gene is possibly TRBD1 (6 bases). The length of the CDR3 is 17 residues. CDR1 and CDR2 (germline): MNHNS, SASEGT. V was shortened by 6 bases and J by 0 bases, with 18 bases between the two germline ends. CDR3 nucleotides: TGTGCCAGCAGCCCCCGGGCTGGACAGAATAGCAATCAGCCCCAGCATTTT. This codes for CASSPRAGQNSNQPQHF.

In its sample, this clonotype was seen many times. The chain carries TRBV7-3 and TRBJ1-1, with D unclear. V was cut by 8 bases and J by 1 base, with 17 bases left in between. Looked up from germline, CDR1 is SGHTA and CDR2 is FQGTGA. The CDR3 extends over 15 amino acids. The CDR3 reads CASSLTPLSNTEAFF. The CDR3 nucleotides are TGTGCCAGCTCCCTTACTCCTCTGTCGAACACTGAAGCTTTCTTT.